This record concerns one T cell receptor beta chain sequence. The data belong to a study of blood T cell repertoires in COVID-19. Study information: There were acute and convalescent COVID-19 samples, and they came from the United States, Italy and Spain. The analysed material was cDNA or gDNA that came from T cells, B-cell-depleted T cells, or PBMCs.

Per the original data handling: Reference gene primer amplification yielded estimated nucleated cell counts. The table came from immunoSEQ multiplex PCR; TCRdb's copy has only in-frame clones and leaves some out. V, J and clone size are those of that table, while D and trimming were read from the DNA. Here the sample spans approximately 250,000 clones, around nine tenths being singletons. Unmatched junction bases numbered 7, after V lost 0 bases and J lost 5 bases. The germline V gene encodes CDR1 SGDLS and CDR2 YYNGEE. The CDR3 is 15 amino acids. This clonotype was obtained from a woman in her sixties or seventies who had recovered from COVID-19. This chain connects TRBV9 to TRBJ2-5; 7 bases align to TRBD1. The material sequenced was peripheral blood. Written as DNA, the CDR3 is TGTGCCAGCAGCGTAGTCGAGGGGGCCAGGGAGACCCAGTACTTC. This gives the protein CASSVVEGARETQYF.